This TCR beta chain originates from a study of blood T cell repertoires in COVID-19. This clone was observed a single time. Clones were read by immunoSEQ multiplex PCR, and TCRdb kept only the in-frame ones, dropping some. The data hold about 69,000 clones, with more than 85% observed a single time. This CDR3 has 13 amino acids. The germline V and J ends were trimmed by 2 bases and 9 bases, with 11 bases remaining between them. Germline values: CDR1 SGHTA, CDR2 FQGNSA. The sample was peripheral blood. The chain has TRBV7-2 and TRBJ1-5, with D tentatively TRBD1 (6 bases). This TCR was sampled from an older woman with active COVID-19. CDR3: CASSLSGARPQHF. The CDR3 DNA reads TGTGCCAGCAGCTTATCAGGGGCCAGGCCCCAGCATTTT.